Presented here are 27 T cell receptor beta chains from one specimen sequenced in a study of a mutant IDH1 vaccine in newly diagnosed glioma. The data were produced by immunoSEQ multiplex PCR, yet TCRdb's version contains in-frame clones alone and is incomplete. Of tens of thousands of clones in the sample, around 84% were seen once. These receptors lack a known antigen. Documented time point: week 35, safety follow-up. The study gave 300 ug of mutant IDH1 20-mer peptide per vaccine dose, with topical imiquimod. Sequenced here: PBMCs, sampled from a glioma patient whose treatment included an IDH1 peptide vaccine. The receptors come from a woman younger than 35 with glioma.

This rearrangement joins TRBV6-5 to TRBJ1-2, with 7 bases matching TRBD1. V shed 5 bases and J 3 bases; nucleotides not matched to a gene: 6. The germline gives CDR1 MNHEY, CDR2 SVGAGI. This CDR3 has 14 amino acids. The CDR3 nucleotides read TGTGCCAGCAGTCCTAGGACAGGAGACTATGGCTACACCTTC. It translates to CASSPRTGDYGYTF.

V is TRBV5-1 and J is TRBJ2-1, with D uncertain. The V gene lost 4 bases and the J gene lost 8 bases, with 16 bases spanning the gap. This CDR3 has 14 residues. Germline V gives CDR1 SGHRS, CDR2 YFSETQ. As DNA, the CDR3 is TGCGCCAGCAGCGCACGTCCTAATCGCGATGAGCAGTTCTTC. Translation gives CASSARPNRDEQFF.

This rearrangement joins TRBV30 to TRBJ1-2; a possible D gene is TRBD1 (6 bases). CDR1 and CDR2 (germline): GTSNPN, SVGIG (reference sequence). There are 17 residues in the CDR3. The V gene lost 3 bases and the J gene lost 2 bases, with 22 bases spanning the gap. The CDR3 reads CAWRTWDKSSPNYGYTF. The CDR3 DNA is TGTGCCTGGAGAACGTGGGACAAATCCAGCCCCAACTATGGCTACACCTTC.

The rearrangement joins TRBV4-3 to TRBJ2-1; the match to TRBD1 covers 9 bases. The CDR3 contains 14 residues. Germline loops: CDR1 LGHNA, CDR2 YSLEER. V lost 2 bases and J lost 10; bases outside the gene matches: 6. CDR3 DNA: TGCGCCAGCAGCCAAAGCGGGACAGGGTACGAGCAGTTCTTC. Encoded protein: CASSQSGTGYEQFF.

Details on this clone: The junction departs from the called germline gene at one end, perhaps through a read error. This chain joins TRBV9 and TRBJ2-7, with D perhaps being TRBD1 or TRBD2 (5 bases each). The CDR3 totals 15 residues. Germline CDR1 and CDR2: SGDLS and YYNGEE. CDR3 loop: CASSVGGVASHEQYF. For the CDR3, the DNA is TGTGCCAGCAGCGTAGGAGGGGTAGCCTCCCACGAGCAGTACTTC.

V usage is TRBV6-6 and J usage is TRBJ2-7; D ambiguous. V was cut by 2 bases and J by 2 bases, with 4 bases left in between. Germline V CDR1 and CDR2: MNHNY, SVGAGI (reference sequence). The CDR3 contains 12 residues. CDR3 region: CASSYETYEQYF. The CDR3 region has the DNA TGTGCCAGCAGTTACGAGACCTACGAGCAGTACTTC.

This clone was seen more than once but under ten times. As DNA, the CDR3 is TGTGCCAGCAGCCAAGAACAGGGATATGATGAAAAACTGTTTTTT. Amino acid sequence: CASSQEQGYDEKLFF. The chain carries TRBV4-2 and TRBJ1-4; TRBD1 might be the D (6 bases). The CDR3 contains 15 residues. Germline V CDR1 and CDR2: LGHNA, YNFKEQ. Trimming left V 0 bases short and J 6 bases short, with 11 bases between.

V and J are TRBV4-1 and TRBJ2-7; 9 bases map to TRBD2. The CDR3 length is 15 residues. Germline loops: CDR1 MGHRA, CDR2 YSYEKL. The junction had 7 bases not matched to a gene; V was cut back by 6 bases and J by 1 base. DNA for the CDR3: TGCGCCAGCAGTCCGTCTAGCGGGGCTTCCTACGAGCAGTACTTC. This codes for CASSPSSGASYEQYF.

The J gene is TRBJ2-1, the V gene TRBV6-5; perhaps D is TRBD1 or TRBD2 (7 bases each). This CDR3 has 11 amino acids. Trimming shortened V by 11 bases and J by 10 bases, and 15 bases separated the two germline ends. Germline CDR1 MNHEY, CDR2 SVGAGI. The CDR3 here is CACQGGHEQFF. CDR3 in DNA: TGTGCCTGTCAGGGGGGGCACGAGCAGTTCTTC.

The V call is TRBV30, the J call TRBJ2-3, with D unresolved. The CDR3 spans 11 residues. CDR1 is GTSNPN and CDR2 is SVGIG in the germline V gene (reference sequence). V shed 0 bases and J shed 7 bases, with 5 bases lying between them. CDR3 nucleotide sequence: TGTGCCTGGAGTGTTAGTCATACGCAGTATTTT. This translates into CAWSVSHTQYF.

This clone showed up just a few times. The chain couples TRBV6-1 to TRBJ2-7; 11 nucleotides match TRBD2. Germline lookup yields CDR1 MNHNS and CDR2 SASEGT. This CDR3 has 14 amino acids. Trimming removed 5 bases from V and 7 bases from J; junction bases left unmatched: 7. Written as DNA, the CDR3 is TGTGCCAGCAGTCCTACTAGCGGGGGTCAGGAGCAGTACTTC. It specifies CASSPTSGGQEQYF.

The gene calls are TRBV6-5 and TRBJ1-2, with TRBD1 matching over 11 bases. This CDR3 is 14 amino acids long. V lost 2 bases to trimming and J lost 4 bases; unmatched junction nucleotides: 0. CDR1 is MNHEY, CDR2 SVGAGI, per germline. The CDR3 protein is CASSYGTGGYGYTF. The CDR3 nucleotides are TGTGCCAGCAGTTACGGGACAGGGGGCTATGGCTACACCTTC.

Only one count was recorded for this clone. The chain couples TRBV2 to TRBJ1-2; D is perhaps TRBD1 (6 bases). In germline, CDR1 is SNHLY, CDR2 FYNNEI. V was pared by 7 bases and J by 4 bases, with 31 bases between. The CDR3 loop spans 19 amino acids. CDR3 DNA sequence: TGTGCCAGCAACAAAAGGGGGGCCCCCACCGGGGGGGCCCGCTATGGCTACACCTTC. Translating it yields CASNKRGAPTGGARYGYTF.

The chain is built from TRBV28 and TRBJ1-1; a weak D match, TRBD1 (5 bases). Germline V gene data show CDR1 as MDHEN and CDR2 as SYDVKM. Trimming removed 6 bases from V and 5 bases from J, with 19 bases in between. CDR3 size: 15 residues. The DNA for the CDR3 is TGTGCCAGCAGGCCTCCGGGGGGACGATCGACTGAAGCTTTCTTT. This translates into CASRPPGGRSTEAFF.

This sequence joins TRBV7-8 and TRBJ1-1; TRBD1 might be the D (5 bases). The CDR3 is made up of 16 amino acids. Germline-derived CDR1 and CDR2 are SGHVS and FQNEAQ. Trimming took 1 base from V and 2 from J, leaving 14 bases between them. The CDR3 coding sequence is TGTGCCAGCAGCTTAGGCTCCGGGACCTCAAACACTGAAGCTTTCTTT. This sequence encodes CASSLGSGTSNTEAFF.

Here the CDR3 reads CASSEQNTGELFF. CDR3 nucleotides: TGCGCCAGCAGTGAGCAGAACACCGGGGAGCTGTTTTTT. The chain joins TRBV10-1 to TRBJ2-2, with D unresolved. Trimming removed 2 bases from V and 1 base from J, with 2 bases in between. The germline gives CDR1 WNHNN, CDR2 SYGVQD (reference sequence). CDR3 length: 13 amino acids.

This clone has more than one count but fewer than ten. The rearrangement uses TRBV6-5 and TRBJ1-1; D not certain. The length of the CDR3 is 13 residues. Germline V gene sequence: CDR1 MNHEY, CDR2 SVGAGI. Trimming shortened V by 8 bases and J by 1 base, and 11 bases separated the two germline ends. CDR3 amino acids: CASQVGRNTEAFF. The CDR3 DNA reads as TGTGCCAGCCAAGTGGGCCGGAACACTGAAGCTTTCTTT.

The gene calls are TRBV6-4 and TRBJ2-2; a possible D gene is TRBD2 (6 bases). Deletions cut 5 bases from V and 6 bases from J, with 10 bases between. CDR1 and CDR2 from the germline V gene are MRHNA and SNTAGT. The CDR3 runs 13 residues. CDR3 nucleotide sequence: TGTGCCAGCAGTCCGGGACTTCCCGGGGAGCTGTTTTTT. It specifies CASSPGLPGELFF.

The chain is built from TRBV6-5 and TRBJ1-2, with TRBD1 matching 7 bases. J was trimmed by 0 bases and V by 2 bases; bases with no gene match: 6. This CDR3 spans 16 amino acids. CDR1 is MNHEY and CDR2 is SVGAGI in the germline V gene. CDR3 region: CASSYRDRGTNYGYTF. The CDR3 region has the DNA TGTGCCAGCAGTTACAGGGACAGAGGAACTAACTATGGCTACACCTTC.

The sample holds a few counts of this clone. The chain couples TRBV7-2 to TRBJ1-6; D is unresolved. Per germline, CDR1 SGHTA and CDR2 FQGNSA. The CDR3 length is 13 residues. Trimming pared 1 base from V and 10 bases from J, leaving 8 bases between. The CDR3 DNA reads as TGTGCCAGCAGCTTAGTATTAGGATCACCCCTCCACTTT. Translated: CASSLVLGSPLHF.

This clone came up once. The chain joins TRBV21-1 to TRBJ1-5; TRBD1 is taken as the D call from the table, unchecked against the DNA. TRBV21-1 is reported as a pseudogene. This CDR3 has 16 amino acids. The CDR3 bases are TGTGCCAGCAACCAAGGGAACCCTCAGGGGAATCAGCCCCAGCATTTT. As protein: CASNQGNPQGNQPQHF.

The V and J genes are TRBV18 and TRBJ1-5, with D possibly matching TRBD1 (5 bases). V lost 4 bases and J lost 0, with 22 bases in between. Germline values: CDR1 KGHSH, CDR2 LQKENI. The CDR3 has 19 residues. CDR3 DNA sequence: TGTGCCAGCTCACTAACACTCGGGACGGGACGTTATAGCAATCAGCCCCAGCATTTT. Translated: CASSLTLGTGRYSNQPQHF.

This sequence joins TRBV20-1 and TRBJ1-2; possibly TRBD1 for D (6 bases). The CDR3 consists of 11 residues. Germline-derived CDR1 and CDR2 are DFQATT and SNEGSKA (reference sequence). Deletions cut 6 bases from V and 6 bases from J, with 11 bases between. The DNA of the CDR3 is TGCAGTGCCACAGGGTTACATGGCTACACCTTC. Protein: CSATGLHGYTF.

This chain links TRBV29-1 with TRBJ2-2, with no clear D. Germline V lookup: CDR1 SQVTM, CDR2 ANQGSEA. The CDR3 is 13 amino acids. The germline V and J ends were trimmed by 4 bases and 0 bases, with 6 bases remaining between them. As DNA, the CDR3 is TGCAGCGTTGGACATTCGAACACCGGGGAGCTGTTTTTT. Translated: CSVGHSNTGELFF.

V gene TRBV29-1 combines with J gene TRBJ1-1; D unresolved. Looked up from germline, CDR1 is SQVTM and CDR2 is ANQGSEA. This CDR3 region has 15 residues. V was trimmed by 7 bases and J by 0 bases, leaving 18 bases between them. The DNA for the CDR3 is TGCAGCGGGACGCAAGTGGAGGTGATGAACACTGAAGCTTTCTTT. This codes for CSGTQVEVMNTEAFF.

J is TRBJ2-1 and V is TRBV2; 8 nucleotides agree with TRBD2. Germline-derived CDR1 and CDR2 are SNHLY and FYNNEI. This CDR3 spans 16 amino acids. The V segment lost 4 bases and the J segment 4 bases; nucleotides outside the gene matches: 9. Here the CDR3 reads CASSGGRSGGYNEQFF. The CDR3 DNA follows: TGTGCCAGCAGTGGGGGCCGGAGCGGGGGTTACAATGAGCAGTTCTTC. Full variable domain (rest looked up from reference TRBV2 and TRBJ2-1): EPEVTQTPSHQVTQMGQEVILRCVPISNHLYFYWYRQILGQKVEFLVSFYNNEISEKSEIFDDQFSVERPDGSNFTLKIRSTKLEDSAMYFCASSGGRSGGYNEQFFGPGTRLTVL.

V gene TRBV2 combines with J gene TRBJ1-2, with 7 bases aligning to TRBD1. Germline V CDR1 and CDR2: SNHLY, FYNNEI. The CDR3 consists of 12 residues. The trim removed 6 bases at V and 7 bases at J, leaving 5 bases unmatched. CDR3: CASSLTGAGYTF. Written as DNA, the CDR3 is TGTGCCAGCAGCCTAACAGGGGCTGGCTACACCTTC.